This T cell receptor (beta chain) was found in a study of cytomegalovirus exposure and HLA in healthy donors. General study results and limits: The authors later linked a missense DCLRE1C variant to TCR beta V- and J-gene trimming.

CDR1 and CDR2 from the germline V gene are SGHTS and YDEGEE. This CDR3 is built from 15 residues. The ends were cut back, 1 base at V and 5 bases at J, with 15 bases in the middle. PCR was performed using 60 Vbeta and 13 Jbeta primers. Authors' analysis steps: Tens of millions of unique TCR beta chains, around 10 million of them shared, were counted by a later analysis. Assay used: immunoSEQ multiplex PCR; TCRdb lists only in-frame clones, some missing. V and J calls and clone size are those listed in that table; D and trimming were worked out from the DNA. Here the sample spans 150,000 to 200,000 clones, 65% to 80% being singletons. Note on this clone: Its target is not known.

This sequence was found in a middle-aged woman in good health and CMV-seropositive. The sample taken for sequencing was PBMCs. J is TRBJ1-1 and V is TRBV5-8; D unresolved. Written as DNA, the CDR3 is TGTGCCAGCAGCTTGCGGGCGGGGAAAATGACTGAAGCTTTCTTT. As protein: CASSLRAGKMTEAFF.